These 2 T cell receptor beta chains were all obtained from the same sample, sequenced in a study of cytomegalovirus exposure and HLA in healthy donors. In the PCR, 60 Vbeta and 13 Jbeta primers were used. The assay was immunoSEQ multiplex PCR, and TCRdb's table has in-frame clones only and misses some. Of 150,000 to 200,000 clones detected, roughly 79% appear once; the ten largest clones hold under 2%. Specimen: PBMCs. These receptors all stem from a middle-aged man in good health and CMV-seronegative.

A remark on this clone: One end of the junction does not line up with germline, which may come from a read error. This chain joins TRBV15 and TRBJ2-7; D is perhaps TRBD1 (6 bases). The CDR3 has 11 amino acids. Looked up from germline, CDR1 is LNHNV and CDR2 is YYDKDF (reference sequence). DNA for the CDR3: TGCGCGGTGGAGTTAAGGGGGGAGCAGTACTTC. Amino acid sequence: CAVELRGEQYF.

The sample holds a few counts of this clone. The chain couples TRBV4-1 to TRBJ2-3; 10 nucleotides line up with TRBD2. Germline loops: CDR1 MGHRA, CDR2 YSYEKL. V lost 0 bases and J lost 2; bases outside the gene matches: 2. The CDR3 spans 16 residues. CDR3 sequence reads: CASSQDTSGNTDTQYF. DNA of the CDR3: TGCGCCAGCAGCCAAGATACTAGCGGGAACACAGATACGCAGTATTTT.